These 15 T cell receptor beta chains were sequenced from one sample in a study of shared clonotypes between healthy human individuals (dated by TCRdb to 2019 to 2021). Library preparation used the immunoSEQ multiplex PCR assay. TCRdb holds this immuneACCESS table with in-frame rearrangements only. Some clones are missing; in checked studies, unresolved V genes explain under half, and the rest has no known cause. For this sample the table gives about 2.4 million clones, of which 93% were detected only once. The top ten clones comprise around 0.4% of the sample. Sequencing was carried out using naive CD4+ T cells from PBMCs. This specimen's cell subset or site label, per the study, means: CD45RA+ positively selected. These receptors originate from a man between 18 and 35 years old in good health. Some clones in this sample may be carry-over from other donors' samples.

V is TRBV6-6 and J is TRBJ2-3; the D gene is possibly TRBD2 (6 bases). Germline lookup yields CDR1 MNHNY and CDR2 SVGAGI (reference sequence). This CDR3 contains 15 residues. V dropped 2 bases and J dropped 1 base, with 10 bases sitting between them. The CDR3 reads CASSYVPSGTDTQYF. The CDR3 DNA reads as TGTGCCAGCAGTTACGTTCCTAGCGGCACAGATACGCAGTATTTT.

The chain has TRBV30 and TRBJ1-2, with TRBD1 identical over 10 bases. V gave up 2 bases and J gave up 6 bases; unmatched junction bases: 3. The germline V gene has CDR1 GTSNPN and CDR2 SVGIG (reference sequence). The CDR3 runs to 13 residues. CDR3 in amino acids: CAWSFDRGHGYTF. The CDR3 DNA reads TGTGCCTGGAGTTTTGACAGGGGGCATGGCTACACCTTC.

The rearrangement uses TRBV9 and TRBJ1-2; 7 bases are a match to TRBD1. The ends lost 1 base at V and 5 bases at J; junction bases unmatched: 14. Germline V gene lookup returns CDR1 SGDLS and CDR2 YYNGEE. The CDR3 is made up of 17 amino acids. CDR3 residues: CASSVFGKGEGAYGYTF. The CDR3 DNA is TGTGCCAGCAGCGTATTTGGGAAGGGAGAGGGGGCATATGGCTACACCTTC.

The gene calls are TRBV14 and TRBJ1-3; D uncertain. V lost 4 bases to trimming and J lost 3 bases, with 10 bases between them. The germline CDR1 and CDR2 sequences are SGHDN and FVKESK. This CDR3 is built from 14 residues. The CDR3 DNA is TGTGCCAGCAGCCGGGAGAGCCTTGGAAACACCATATATTTT. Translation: CASSRESLGNTIYF.

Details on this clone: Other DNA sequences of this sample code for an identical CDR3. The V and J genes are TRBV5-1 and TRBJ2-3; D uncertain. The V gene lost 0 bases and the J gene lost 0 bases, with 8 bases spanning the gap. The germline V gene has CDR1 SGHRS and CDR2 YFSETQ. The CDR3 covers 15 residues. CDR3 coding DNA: TGCGCCAGCAGCTTGGGGTCAAGTAGCACAGATACGCAGTATTTT. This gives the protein CASSLGSSSTDTQYF.

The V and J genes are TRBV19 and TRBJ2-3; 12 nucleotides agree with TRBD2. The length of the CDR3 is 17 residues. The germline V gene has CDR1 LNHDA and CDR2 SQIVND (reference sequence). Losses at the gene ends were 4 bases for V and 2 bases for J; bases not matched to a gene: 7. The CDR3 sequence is CASSTGRLAGDTDTQYF. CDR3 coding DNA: TGTGCCAGTAGTACCGGGAGACTAGCGGGAGACACAGATACGCAGTATTTT. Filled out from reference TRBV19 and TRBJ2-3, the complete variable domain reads DGGITQSPKYLFRKEGQNVTLSCEQNLNHDAMYWYRQDPGQGLRLIYYSQIVNDFQKGDIAEGYSVSREKKESFPLTVTSAQKNPTAFYLCASSTGRLAGDTDTQYFGPGTRLTVL.

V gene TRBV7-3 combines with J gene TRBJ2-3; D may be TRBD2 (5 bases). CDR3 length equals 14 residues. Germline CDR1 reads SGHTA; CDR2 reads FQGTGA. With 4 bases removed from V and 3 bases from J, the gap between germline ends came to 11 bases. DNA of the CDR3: TGTGCCAGCAGCTCCCCGGGGTCGACAGATACGCAGTATTTT. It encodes CASSSPGSTDTQYF.

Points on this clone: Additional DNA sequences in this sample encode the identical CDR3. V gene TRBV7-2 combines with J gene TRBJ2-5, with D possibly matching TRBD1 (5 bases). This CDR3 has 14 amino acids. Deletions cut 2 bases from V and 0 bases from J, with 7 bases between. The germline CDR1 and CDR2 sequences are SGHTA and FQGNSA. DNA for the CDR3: TGTGCCAGCAGCTTACAGGGAAACCAAGAGACCCAGTACTTC. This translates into CASSLQGNQETQYF.

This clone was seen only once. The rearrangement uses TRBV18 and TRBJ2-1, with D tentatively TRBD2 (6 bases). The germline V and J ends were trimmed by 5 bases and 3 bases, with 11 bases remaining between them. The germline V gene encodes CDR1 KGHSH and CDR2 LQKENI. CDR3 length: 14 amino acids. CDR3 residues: CASSVASVYNEQFF. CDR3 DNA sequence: TGTGCCAGCTCAGTCGCTAGCGTCTACAATGAGCAGTTCTTC.

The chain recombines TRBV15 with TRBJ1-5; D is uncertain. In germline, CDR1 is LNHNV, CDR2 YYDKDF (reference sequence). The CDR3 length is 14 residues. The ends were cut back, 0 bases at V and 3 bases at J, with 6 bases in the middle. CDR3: CATSRDRANQPQHF. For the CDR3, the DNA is TGTGCCACCAGCAGAGACAGAGCCAATCAGCCCCAGCATTTT.

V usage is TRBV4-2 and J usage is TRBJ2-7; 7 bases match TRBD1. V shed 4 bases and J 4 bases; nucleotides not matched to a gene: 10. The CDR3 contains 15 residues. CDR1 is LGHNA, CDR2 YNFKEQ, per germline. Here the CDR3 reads CASSRPPGQPYEQYF. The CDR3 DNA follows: TGTGCCAGCAGCCGACCACCGGGACAGCCTTACGAGCAGTACTTC.

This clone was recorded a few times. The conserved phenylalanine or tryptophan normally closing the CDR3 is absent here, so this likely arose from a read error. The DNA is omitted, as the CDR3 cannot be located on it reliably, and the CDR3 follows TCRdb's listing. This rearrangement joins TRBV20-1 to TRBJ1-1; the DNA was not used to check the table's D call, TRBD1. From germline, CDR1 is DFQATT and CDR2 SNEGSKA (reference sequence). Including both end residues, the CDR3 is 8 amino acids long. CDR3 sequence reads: CSANDRLI.

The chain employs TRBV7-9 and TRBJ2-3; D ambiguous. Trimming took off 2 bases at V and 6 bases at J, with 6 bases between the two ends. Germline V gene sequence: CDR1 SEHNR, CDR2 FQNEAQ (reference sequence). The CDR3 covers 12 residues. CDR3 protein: CASSLISDTQYF. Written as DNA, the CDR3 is TGTGCCAGCAGCTTAATTTCCGATACGCAGTATTTT.

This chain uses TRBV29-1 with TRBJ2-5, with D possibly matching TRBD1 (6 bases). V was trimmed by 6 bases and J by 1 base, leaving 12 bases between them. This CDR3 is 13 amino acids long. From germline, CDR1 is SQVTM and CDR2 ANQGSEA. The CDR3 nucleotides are TGCAGCGTGGCAAGGGGGTTCCAAGAGACCCAGTACTTC. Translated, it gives CSVARGFQETQYF.

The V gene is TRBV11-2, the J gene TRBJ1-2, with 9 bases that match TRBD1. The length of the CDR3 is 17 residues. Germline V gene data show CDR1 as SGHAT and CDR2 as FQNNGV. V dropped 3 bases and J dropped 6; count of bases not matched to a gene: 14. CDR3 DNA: TGTGCCAGCAGCTTGTCTGGGACAGGGACTGTATGGCATGGCTACACCTTC. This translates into CASSLSGTGTVWHGYTF.